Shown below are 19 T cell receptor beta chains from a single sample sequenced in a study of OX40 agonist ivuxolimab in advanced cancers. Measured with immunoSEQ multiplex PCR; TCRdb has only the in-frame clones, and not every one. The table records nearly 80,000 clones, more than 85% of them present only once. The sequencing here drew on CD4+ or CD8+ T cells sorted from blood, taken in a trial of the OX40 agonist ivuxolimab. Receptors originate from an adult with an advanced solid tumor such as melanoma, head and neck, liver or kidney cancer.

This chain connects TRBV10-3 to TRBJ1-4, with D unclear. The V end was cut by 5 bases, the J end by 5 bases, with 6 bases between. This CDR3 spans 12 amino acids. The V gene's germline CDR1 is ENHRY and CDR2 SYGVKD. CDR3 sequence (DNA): TGTGCCATCAGTCAGTTCAATGAAAAACTGTTTTTT. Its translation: CAISQFNEKLFF.

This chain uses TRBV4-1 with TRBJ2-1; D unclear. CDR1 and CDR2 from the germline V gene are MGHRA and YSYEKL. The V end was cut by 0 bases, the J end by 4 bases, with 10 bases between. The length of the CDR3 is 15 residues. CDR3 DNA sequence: TGCGCCAGCAGCCAAGATAGGAACCGATACAATGAGCAGTTCTTC. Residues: CASSQDRNRYNEQFF.

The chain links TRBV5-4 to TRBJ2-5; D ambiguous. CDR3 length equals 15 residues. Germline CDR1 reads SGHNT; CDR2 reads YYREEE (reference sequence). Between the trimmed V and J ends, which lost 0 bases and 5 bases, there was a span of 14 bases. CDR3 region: CASSLDHPRAETQYF. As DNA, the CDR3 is TGTGCCAGCAGCTTGGACCACCCCAGAGCGGAGACCCAGTACTTC.

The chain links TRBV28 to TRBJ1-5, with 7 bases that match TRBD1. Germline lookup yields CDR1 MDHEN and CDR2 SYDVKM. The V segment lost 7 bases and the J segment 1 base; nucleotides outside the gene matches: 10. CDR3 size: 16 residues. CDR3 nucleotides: TGTGCCAGCACCTCTCAACAGGGGTTCAGCAATCAGCCCCAGCATTTT. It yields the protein CASTSQQGFSNQPQHF.

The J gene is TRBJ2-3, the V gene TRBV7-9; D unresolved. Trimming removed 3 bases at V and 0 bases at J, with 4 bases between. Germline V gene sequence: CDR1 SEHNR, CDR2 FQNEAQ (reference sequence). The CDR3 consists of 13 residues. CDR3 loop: CASSFGSTDTQYF. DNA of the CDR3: TGTGCCAGCAGCTTCGGGAGCACAGATACGCAGTATTTT.

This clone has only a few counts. CDR3 sequence reads: CASSIGPSGTIYF. The CDR3 bases are TGTGCCAGCAGCATCGGCCCGTCGGGCACCATATATTTT. This chain joins TRBV7-2 and TRBJ1-3; unclear D gene. Trimming left V 5 bases short and J 9 bases short, with 14 bases between. CDR1 SGHTA and CDR2 FQGNSA come from the germline V gene. The length of the CDR3 is 13 residues.

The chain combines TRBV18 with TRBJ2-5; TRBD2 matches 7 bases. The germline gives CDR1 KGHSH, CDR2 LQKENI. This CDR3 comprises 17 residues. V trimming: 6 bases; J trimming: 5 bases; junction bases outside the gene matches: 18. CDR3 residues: CASSGGLQGAFGETQYF. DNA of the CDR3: TGTGCCAGCTCCGGGGGACTACAAGGGGCGTTTGGGGAGACCCAGTACTTC.

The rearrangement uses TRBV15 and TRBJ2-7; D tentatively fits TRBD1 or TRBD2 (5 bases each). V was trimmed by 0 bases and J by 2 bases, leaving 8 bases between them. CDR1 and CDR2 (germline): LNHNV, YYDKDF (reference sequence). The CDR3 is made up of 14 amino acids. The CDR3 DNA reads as TGTGCCACCAGCAGAGACCTGGGGGCCTACGAGCAGTACTTC. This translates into CATSRDLGAYEQYF.

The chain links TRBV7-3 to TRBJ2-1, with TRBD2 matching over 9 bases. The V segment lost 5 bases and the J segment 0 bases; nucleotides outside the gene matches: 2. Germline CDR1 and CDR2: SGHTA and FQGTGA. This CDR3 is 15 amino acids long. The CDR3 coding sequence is TGTGCCAGCAGCGTTAGCGGGAGCTCCTACAATGAGCAGTTCTTC. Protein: CASSVSGSSYNEQFF.

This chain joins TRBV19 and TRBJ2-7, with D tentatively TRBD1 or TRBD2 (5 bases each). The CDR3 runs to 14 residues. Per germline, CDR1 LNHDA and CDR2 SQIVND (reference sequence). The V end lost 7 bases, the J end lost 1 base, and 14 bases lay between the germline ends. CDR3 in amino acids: CASKPGPVSYEQYF. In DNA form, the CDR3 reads TGTGCCAGTAAACCGGGACCGGTGTCCTACGAGCAGTACTTC.

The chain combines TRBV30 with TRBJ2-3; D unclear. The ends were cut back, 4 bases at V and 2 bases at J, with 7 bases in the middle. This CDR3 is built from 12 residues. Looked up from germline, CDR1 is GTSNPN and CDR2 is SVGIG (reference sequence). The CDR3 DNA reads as TGTGCCTGGATGGAATTCACAGATACGCAGTATTTT. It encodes CAWMEFTDTQYF.

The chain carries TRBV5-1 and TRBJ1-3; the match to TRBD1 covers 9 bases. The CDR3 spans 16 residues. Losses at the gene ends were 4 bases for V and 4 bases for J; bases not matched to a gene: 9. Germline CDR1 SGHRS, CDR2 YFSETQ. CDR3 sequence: CASSAGTGQIGNTIYF. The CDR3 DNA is TGCGCCAGCAGCGCCGGGACAGGGCAGATAGGAAACACCATATATTTT.

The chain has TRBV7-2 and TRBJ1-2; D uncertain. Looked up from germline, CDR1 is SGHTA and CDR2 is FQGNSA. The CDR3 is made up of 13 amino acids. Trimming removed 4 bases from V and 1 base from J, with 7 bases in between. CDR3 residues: CASSSYSNYGYTF. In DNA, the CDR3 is TGTGCCAGCAGCTCTTACAGTAACTATGGCTACACCTTC.

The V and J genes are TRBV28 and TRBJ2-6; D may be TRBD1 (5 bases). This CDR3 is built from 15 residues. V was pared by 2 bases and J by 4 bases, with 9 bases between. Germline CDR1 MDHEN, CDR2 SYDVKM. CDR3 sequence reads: CASSLAGYGANVLTF. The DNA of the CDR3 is TGTGCCAGCAGTTTAGCAGGGTACGGGGCCAACGTCCTGACTTTC.

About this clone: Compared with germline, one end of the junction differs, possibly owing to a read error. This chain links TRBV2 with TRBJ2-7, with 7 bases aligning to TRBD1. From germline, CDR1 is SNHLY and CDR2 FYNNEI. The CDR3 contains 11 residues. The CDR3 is CASSEARDSAF. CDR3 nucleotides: TGTGCCAGCAGTGAAGCCCGGGACAGTGCCTTC.

CDR3 coding DNA: TGTGCCAGTAGATTACCTCTAGCGACCCAAGAGACCCAGTACTTC. It is translated as CASRLPLATQETQYF. V is TRBV19 and J is TRBJ2-5; maybe TRBD2 (6 bases). This CDR3 has 15 amino acids. Deletions cut 6 bases from V and 1 base from J, with 15 bases between. Germline-derived CDR1 and CDR2 are LNHDA and SQIVND (reference sequence).

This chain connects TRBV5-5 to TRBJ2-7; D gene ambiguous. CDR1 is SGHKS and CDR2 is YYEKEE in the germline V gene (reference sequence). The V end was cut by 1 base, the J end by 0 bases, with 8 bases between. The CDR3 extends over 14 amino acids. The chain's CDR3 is CASSLNRPSYEQYF. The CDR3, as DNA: TGTGCCAGCAGCTTGAACAGACCCTCCTACGAGCAGTACTTC.

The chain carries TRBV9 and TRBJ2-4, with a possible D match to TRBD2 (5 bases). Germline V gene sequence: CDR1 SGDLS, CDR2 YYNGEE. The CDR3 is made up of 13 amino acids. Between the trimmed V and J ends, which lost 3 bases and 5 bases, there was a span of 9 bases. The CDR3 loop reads CASSGGSQNIQYF. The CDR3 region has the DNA TGTGCCAGCAGCGGAGGGAGCCAAAACATTCAGTACTTC.

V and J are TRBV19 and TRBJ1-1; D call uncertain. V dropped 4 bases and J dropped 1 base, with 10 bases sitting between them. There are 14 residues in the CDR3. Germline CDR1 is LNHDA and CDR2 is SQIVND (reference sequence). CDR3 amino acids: CASSTGPSNTEAFF. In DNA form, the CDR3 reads TGTGCCAGTAGTACGGGCCCGTCGAACACTGAAGCTTTCTTT.